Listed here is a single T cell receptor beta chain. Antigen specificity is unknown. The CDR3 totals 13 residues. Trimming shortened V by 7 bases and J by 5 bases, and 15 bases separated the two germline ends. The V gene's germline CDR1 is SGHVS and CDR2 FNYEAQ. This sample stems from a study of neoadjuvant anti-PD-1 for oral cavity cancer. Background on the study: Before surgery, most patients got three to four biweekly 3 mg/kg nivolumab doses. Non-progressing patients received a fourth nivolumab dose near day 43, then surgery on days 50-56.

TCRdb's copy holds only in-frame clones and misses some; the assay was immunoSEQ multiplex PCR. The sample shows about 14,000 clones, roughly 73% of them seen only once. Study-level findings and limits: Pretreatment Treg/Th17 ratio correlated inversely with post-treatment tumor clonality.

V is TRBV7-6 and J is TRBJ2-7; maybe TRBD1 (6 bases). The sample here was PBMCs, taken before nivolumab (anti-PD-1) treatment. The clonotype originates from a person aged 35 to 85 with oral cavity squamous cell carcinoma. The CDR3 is CASTSGTIHEQYF. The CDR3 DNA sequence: TGTGCCAGCACGTCCGGGACAATCCACGAGCAGTACTTC.